This is a list of T cell receptor beta chains from one sample in a study of cytomegalovirus exposure and HLA in healthy donors. Clones were sequenced by immunoSEQ multiplex PCR, and TCRdb holds only the in-frame ones, with some missing. Here the sample spans under 150,000 clones, 70% to 80% being singletons. Sample: PBMCs. The receptor source for this set is a woman aged 40 to 50 in good health and CMV-seropositive. CDR3s include the opening cysteine and the closing phenylalanine or tryptophan. Fields, in order: CDR3 protein, CDR3 DNA, D gene, clone size, J gene, V gene. The D gene is left open where the match is weak. The size entry is marked missing in some rows and otherwise reads once, few, many or a size class.

CDR3aa: CASSLEGNGQPQHF; CDR3nt: TGCGCCAGCAGCTTGGAGGGGAACGGTCAGCCCCAGCATTTT; d_gene: NA; abundance: NA; j_gene: TRBJ1-5; v_gene: TRBV5-1
CDR3aa: CASSPPYRQGLQTQYF; CDR3nt: TGTGCCAGCAGCCCCCCATATAGACAGGGACTGCAGACCCAGTACTTC; d_gene: NA; abundance: few; j_gene: TRBJ2-5; v_gene: TRBV7-9
CDR3aa: CASSTQGGLAGNTIYF; CDR3nt: TGTGCCAGCAGCACCCAGGGAGGGCTGGCTGGAAACACCATATATTTT; d_gene: NA; abundance: once; j_gene: TRBJ1-3; v_gene: TRBV7-2
CDR3aa: CASSLRAPDRLNTEAFF; CDR3nt: TGTGCCAGCAGCTTAAGGGCCCCTGACAGACTGAACACTGAAGCTTTCTTT; d_gene: NA; abundance: NA; j_gene: TRBJ1-1; v_gene: TRBV7-3
CDR3aa: CASSHPTSGIDIQYF; CDR3nt: TGCGCCAGCAGCCACCCGACTAGCGGGATAGACATTCAGTACTTC; d_gene: TRBD2; abundance: NA; j_gene: TRBJ2-4; v_gene: TRBV4-1
CDR3aa: CASRIQGVGNTIYF; CDR3nt: TGTGCCAGCAGAATACAGGGGGTTGGAAACACCATATATTTT; d_gene: TRBD1; abundance: NA; j_gene: TRBJ1-3; v_gene: TRBV7-2
CDR3aa: CASSAELASKNIQYF; CDR3nt: TGTGCCAGCAGTGCGGAACTAGCTAGCAAAAACATTCAGTACTTC; d_gene: NA; abundance: NA; j_gene: TRBJ2-4; v_gene: TRBV2
CDR3aa: CASSARQGILNTEAFF; CDR3nt: TGTGCCAGCAGTGCTAGACAGGGGATCCTGAACACTGAAGCTTTCTTT; d_gene: TRBD1; abundance: NA; j_gene: TRBJ1-1; v_gene: TRBV28
CDR3aa: CASSQTGYSYEQYF; CDR3nt: TGTGCCAGCAGCCAGACAGGTTACTCCTACGAGCAGTACTTC; d_gene: NA; abundance: NA; j_gene: TRBJ2-7; v_gene: TRBV7-9
CDR3aa: CASIWDTNWDYGYTF; CDR3nt: TGTGCCAGCATCTGGGACACGAATTGGGACTATGGCTACACCTTC; d_gene: NA; abundance: NA; j_gene: TRBJ1-2; v_gene: TRBV2
CDR3aa: CASSPRTSGGVRYQETQYF; CDR3nt: TGTGCCAGCAGCCCCAGGACTAGCGGGGGGGTCCGGTACCAAGAGACCCAGTACTTC; d_gene: TRBD2; abundance: few; j_gene: TRBJ2-5; v_gene: TRBV5-6
CDR3aa: CASSLDRNYEQYF; CDR3nt: TGTGCCAGCAGCTTGGACAGGAACTACGAGCAGTACTTC; d_gene: TRBD1; abundance: NA; j_gene: TRBJ2-7; v_gene: TRBV7-9
CDR3aa: CASSLLAGVNNEQFF; CDR3nt: TGCGCCAGCAGCTTACTGGCGGGAGTAAACAATGAGCAGTTCTTC; d_gene: TRBD2; abundance: NA; j_gene: TRBJ2-1; v_gene: TRBV5-1
CDR3aa: CASSLRDKGSYNEQFF; CDR3nt: TGTGCCAGTAGTTTACGGGACAAGGGCTCCTACAATGAGCAGTTCTTC; d_gene: NA; abundance: once; j_gene: TRBJ2-1; v_gene: TRBV19
CDR3aa: CASSFGKGTGSYEQYF; CDR3nt: TGTGCCAGCAGTTTCGGGAAGGGGACAGGGTCCTACGAGCAGTACTTC; d_gene: TRBD1; abundance: NA; j_gene: TRBJ2-7; v_gene: TRBV6-5
CDR3aa: CASSLLATHSGNTIYF; CDR3nt: TGCGCCAGCAGCTTGCTAGCTACCCACTCTGGAAACACCATATATTTT; d_gene: NA; abundance: NA; j_gene: TRBJ1-3; v_gene: TRBV5-1
CDR3aa: CASSFAEGNEQYF; CDR3nt: TGTGCCAGCTCATTTGCGGAGGGTAACGAGCAGTACTTC; d_gene: NA; abundance: NA; j_gene: TRBJ2-7; v_gene: TRBV18
CDR3aa: CAWSVLGTGGKDTQYF; CDR3nt: TGTGCCTGGAGTGTACTTGGGACAGGGGGCAAGGATACGCAGTATTTT; d_gene: TRBD1; abundance: NA; j_gene: TRBJ2-3; v_gene: TRBV30
CDR3aa: CASSADRVNTEAFF; CDR3nt: TGCGCCAGCAGTGCGGACAGAGTGAACACTGAAGCTTTCTTT; d_gene: NA; abundance: NA; j_gene: TRBJ1-1; v_gene: TRBV10-2
CDR3aa: CSSSLVVQGGYEKLFF; CDR3nt: TGTTCCAGCAGCTTAGTGGTACAGGGAGGGTATGAAAAACTGTTTTTT; d_gene: NA; abundance: NA; j_gene: TRBJ1-4; v_gene: TRBV7-9
CDR3aa: CASSLRDTSYEQYF; CDR3nt: TGCGCCAGCAGCCTCCGGGACACCTCCTACGAGCAGTACTTC; d_gene: NA; abundance: once; j_gene: TRBJ2-7; v_gene: TRBV5-1
CDR3aa: CASSLTSSYEQYF; CDR3nt: TGTGCCAGCAGCCTAACTAGCTCCTACGAGCAGTACTTC; d_gene: NA; abundance: NA; j_gene: TRBJ2-7; v_gene: TRBV6-6
CDR3aa: CASSSKTGGIEKLFF; CDR3nt: TGCGCCAGCAGCTCCAAGACAGGGGGAATTGAAAAACTGTTTTTT; d_gene: TRBD1; abundance: NA; j_gene: TRBJ1-4; v_gene: TRBV5-1
CDR3aa: CASSEGRRRNEKLFF; CDR3nt: TGTGCCAGCAGTGAAGGTAGGAGGAGGAATGAAAAACTGTTTTTT; d_gene: NA; abundance: NA; j_gene: TRBJ1-4; v_gene: TRBV6-1
CDR3aa: CASSLEIVWSSGNTIYF; CDR3nt: TGTGCCAGCAGCTTAGAAATCGTCTGGAGCTCTGGAAACACCATATATTTT; d_gene: NA; abundance: NA; j_gene: TRBJ1-3; v_gene: TRBV7-2
CDR3aa: CSVARTGANYGYTF; CDR3nt: TGCAGCGTCGCCCGGACAGGAGCTAACTATGGCTACACCTTC; d_gene: TRBD1; abundance: NA; j_gene: TRBJ1-2; v_gene: TRBV29-1
CDR3aa: CSNRENTEAFF; CDR3nt: TGCAGTAACAGGGAAAACACTGAAGCTTTCTTT; d_gene: NA; abundance: NA; j_gene: TRBJ1-1; v_gene: TRBV20-1